The entry below gives a single T cell receptor beta chain sequence along with its context. Its antigen remains unknown. This sample was included in a study of cytotoxic CD8 clonotypes in ibrutinib-treated CLL. The overall study: The authors obtained response samples at a median of approximately 12 months of treatment, range 6 to 36. On average, approximately 95,000 productive rearrangements and some 240,000 productive templates per sample.

Profiled with immunoSEQ multiplex PCR; TCRdb holds only in-frame clones, not every one. Of 250,000 or so clones listed, 70% are singletons. The study's findings and limits: Public clonotypes were rare and shrank or held steady on treatment. Ibrutinib response saw clonality rise, and progression saw it return toward baseline.

The CDR3 is made up of 13 amino acids. Germline loops: CDR1 SQVTM, CDR2 ANQGSEA. The trim removed 3 bases at V and 0 bases at J, leaving 1 base unmatched. The gene calls are TRBV29-1 and TRBJ1-1; TRBD1 matches 7 bases. The sequencing here drew on PBMCs, taken after 24 months of ibrutinib treatment. The receptor's source is a human donor with chronic lymphocytic leukemia. CDR3 sequence (DNA): TGCAGCGTTGAGGGACAGCTGAACACTGAAGCTTTCTTT. It is translated as CSVEGQLNTEAFF.